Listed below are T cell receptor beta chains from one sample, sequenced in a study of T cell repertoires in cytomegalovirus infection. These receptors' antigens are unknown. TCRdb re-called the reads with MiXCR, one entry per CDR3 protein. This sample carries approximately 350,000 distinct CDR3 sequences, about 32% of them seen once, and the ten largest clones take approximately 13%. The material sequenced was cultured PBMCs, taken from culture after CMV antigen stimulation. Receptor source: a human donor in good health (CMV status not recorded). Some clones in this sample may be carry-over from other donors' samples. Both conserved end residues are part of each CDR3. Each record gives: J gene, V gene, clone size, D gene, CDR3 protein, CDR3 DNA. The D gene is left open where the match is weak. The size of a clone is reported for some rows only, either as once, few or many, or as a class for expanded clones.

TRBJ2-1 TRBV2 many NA CASSEGGRRYNEQFF TGTGCCAGCAGTGAAGGGGGGCGGCGATACAATGAGCAGTTCTTC
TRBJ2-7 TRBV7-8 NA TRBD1 CASSSHPDRGYEQYF TGTGCCAGCAGCTCCCACCCGGACAGGGGATACGAGCAGTACTTC
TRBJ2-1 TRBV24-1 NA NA CAIHPGARPPPVSYNEQFF TGTGCCATCCACCCGGGGGCTAGGCCACCGCCGGTCAGCTACAATGAGCAGTTCTTC
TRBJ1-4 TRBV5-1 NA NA CASSLDGVDEKLFF TGCGCCAGCAGCTTGGACGGGGTGGATGAAAAACTGTTTTTT
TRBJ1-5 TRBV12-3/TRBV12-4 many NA CASSLGGDQPQHF TGTGCCAGCAGTTTAGGGGGCGATCAGCCCCAGCATTTT
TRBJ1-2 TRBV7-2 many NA CASSYPGMKHGYTF TGTGCCAGCAGCTACCCCGGGATGAAGCACGGCTACACCTTC
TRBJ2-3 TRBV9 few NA CASSVGGIGTDTQYF TGTGCCAGCAGCGTAGGAGGGATAGGCACAGATACGCAGTATTTT
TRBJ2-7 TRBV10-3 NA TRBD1 CATEGDRGGHEQYF TGTGCCACGGAGGGGGACAGGGGTGGACACGAGCAGTACTTC
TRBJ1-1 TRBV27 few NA CASSLFGIMNTEAFF TGTGCCAGCAGTCTATTCGGGATAATGAACACTGAAGCTTTCTTT
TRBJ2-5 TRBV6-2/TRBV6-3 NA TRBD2 CASRLAGAETQYF TGTGCCAGCAGACTAGCGGGAGCAGAGACCCAGTACTTC
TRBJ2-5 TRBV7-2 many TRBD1 CASSSPDRMQETQYF TGTGCCAGCAGCTCTCCGGACAGGATGCAAGAGACCCAGTACTTC
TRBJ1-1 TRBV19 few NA CASKDTLVSEAFF TGTGCCAGTAAGGACACTTTAGTCTCTGAAGCTTTCTTT
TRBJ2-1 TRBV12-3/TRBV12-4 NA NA CASTPGQNNEQFF TGTGCCAGCACCCCCGGGCAGAACAATGAGCAGTTCTTC
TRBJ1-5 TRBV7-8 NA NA CASSLARPGFEGNQPQHF TGTGCCAGCAGCTTAGCGCGTCCCGGATTCGAAGGCAATCAGCCCCAGCATTTT
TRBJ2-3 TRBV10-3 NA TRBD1 CAISPTGVPTDTQYF TGTGCCATCAGTCCAACAGGGGTCCCAACAGATACGCAGTATTTT
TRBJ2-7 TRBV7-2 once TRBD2 CASSSAGGAYEQYF TGTGCCAGCAGCTCAGCGGGAGGAGCCTACGAGCAGTACTTC
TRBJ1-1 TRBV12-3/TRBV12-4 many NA CASSRSVGGLDTEAFF TGTGCCAGCAGCCGGTCCGTAGGGGGATTGGACACTGAAGCTTTCTTT
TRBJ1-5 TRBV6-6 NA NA CASRPEFQGSGQPQHF TGTGCCAGCAGACCTGAATTCCAGGGGAGTGGGCAGCCCCAGCATTTT
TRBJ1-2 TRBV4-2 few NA CASSQDLTGRYYGYTF TGTGCCAGCAGCCAAGATCTTACAGGGCGCTACTATGGCTACACCTTC
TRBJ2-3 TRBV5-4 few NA CASSLPLGDSTDTQYF TGTGCCAGCAGCTTACCCCTAGGAGATAGCACAGATACGCAGTATTTT
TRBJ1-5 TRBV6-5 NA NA CASSRNQGILQPQHF TGTGCCAGCAGCCGAAACCAGGGGATTCTTCAGCCCCAGCATTTT
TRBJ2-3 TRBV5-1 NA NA CASSRWTGTDTQYF TGCGCCAGCAGCCGATGGACAGGCACAGATACGCAGTATTTT
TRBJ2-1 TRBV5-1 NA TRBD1 CASSLGQGRWDEQFF TGCGCCAGCAGCTTGGGACAGGGACGGTGGGATGAGCAGTTCTTC
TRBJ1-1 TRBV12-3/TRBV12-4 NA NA CASSLRENGEAFF TGTGCCAGCAGTTTAAGGGAGAACGGTGAAGCTTTCTTT
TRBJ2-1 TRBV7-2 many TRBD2 CASSFFGLGGFREQFF TGTGCCAGCAGCTTTTTCGGTTTGGGGGGGTTCAGAGAGCAGTTCTTC
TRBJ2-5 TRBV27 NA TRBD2 CASSLSISGRRETQYF TGTGCCAGCAGTTTATCGATTAGCGGGAGACGAGAGACCCAGTACTTC
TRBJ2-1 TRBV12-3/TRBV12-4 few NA CASSRSNEQFF TGTGCCAGCAGCCGCTCCAATGAGCAGTTCTTC
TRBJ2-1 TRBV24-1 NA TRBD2 CATSDFSSGSYNEQFF TGTGCCACCAGTGATTTTTCGAGCGGGAGCTACAATGAGCAGTTCTTC
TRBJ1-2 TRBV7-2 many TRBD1 CASSLGTGGGYTF TGTGCCAGCAGCTTAGGGACAGGTGGTGGCTACACCTTC
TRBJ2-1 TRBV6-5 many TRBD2 CASSYSPTGRSYNEQFF TGTGCCAGCAGTTACTCGCCCACCGGGAGGTCCTACAATGAGCAGTTCTTC
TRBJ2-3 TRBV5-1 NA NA CASSPRTGTDTQYF TGCGCCAGCAGCCCCCGTACAGGGACAGATACGCAGTATTTT
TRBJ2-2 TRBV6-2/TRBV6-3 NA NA CASSYGQGFTGELFF TGTGCCAGCAGTTACGGGCAGGGGTTCACCGGGGAGCTGTTTTTT
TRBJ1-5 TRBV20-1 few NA CSAPELGRSSNQPQHF TGCAGTGCCCCCGAACTAGGAAGATCTAGCAATCAGCCCCAGCATTTT
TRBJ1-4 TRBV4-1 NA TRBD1 CASSQVGIQGPNEKLFF TGCGCCAGCAGCCAAGTTGGGATACAGGGGCCGAATGAAAAACTGTTTTTT
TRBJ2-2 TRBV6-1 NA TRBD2 CASSRIAGSYAGELFF TGTGCCAGCAGCCGCATAGCGGGGAGCTATGCCGGGGAGCTGTTTTTT
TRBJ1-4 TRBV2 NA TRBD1 CASSGDRGNLFF TGTGCCAGCAGTGGGGACAGGGGTAATCTGTTTTTT
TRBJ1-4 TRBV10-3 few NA CAISESAATNEKLFF TGTGCCATCAGTGAGTCGGCTGCAACTAATGAAAAACTGTTTTTT
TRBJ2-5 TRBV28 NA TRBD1 CASSNPGQKETQYF TGTGCCAGCAGTAACCCGGGACAGAAAGAGACCCAGTACTTC
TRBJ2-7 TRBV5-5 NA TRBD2 CASSPRGGLDYEQYF TGTGCCAGCAGCCCCCGGGGGGGACTGGACTACGAGCAGTACTTC
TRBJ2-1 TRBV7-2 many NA CASSPEGHGEQFF TGTGCCAGCAGCCCGGAGGGCCACGGTGAGCAGTTCTTC
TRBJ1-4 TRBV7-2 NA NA CASSPGGALEKLFF TGTGCCAGCAGCCCGGGCGGGGCCCTGGAAAAACTGTTTTTT
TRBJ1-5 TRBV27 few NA CASSVTLYSNQPQHF TGTGCCAGCAGTGTTACGCTCTATAGCAATCAGCCCCAGCATTTT
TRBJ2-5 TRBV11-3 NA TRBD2 CASSADGTRLEETQYF TGTGCCAGCAGCGCCGACGGGACTAGGTTAGAAGAGACCCAGTACTTC
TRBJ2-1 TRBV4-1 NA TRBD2 CASSQVPAGGWNEQFF TGCGCCAGCAGCCAAGTTCCGGCGGGAGGGTGGAATGAGCAGTTCTTC
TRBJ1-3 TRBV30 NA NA CAWSWGSGNTIYF TGTGCCTGGAGTTGGGGCTCTGGAAACACCATATATTTT
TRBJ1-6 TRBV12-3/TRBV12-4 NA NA CASSQMLNNSPLHF TGTGCCAGCAGCCAAATGTTAAATAATTCACCCCTCCACTTT
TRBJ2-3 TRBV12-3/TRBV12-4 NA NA CASSLAASLPDTQYF TGTGCCAGCAGTTTAGCGGCTAGCCTCCCAGATACGCAGTATTTT
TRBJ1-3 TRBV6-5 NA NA CASTRTAGSSGNTIYF TGTGCCAGCACCCGAACGGCAGGGTCTTCTGGAAACACCATATATTTT
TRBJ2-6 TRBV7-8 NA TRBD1 CASSPASGQGPGANVLTF TGTGCCAGCAGCCCTGCCTCGGGACAGGGGCCCGGGGCCAACGTCCTGACTTTC
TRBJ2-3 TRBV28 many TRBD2 CASSSGTSGSVSQYF TGTGCCAGCAGTTCCGGGACTAGCGGGAGTGTGTCGCAGTATTTT